These T cell receptor beta chains were read from a single sample in a study of identical twins. TCRdb analysed the 5' RACE reads with MiXCR anew, one entry per CDR3 protein. The table lists over 250,000 distinct CDR3 sequences, 8.5% to 9.5% of them singletons. These records were also assigned to another study, of yellow fever vaccine responses in identical twins.

Sequencing used CD8+ T cells sorted from blood. The source is a woman between 18 and 29 years old in good health. Both conserved end residues are part of each CDR3. A D gene is named only where the DNA matches it firmly. Clone size appears in some rows only: once, few, many, or a class for an expanded clone.

J gene,V gene,clone size,D gene,CDR3 protein,CDR3 DNA
TRBJ1-2,TRBV12-3/TRBV12-4,many,TRBD1,CASTDNPWDRDFYYGYTF,TGTGCCAGCACCGATAACCCCTGGGACAGGGACTTCTACTATGGCTACACCTTC
TRBJ2-1,TRBV6-1,-,TRBD2,CASSSGTRNNEQFF,TGTGCCAGCAGCTCCGGGACTAGGAACAATGAGCAGTTCTTC
TRBJ2-7,TRBV11-2,-,-,CASSSGLHYEQYF,TGTGCCAGCAGTTCGGGACTCCACTACGAGCAGTACTTC
TRBJ2-1,TRBV20-1,few,-,CSAGATGSYNEQFF,TGCAGTGCTGGGGCCACAGGGTCCTACAATGAGCAGTTCTTC
TRBJ2-7,TRBV18,-,-,CASSPALEGPYEQYF,TGTGCCAGCTCCCCAGCTCTAGAGGGGCCCTACGAGCAGTACTTC
TRBJ2-7,TRBV29-1,-,TRBD1,CSVEEARGLREQYF,TGCAGCGTTGAAGAGGCCAGGGGGCTAAGAGAGCAGTACTTC
TRBJ2-3,TRBV2,many,TRBD1,CASSDGTGVTDTQYF,TGTGCCAGCAGTGATGGGACAGGGGTTACAGATACGCAGTATTTT
TRBJ2-5,TRBV7-6,-,-,CASSPGDRRAETQYF,TGTGCCAGCAGCCCAGGGGACCGTCGCGCGGAGACCCAGTACTTC
TRBJ2-7,TRBV5-6,many,TRBD2,CASIPRLKTGGPFSYEQYF,TGTGCCAGCATTCCACGACTCAAGACGGGGGGACCCTTCTCCTACGAGCAGTACTTC
TRBJ2-1,TRBV20-1,many,-,CSARGAGTDYNEQFF,TGCAGTGCTAGAGGGGCCGGGACGGACTACAATGAGCAGTTCTTC
TRBJ1-3,TRBV27,few,TRBD1,CASSPTGQGRIGNTIYF,TGTGCCAGCAGCCCAACGGGACAGGGGAGAATTGGTAACACCATATATTTT
TRBJ2-7,TRBV20-1,-,-,CSASTGRANEQYF,TGCAGTGCTAGTACTGGCAGGGCCAACGAGCAGTACTTC
TRBJ2-1,TRBV7-2,many,-,CASSAWVANEQFF,TGTGCCAGCAGCGCGTGGGTGGCTAATGAGCAGTTCTTC
TRBJ2-1,TRBV11-3,-,-,CASSPEMRDEQFF,TGTGCCAGCAGCCCCGAAATGAGAGATGAGCAGTTCTTC